The 29 T cell receptor beta chains below all came from one sample that was sequenced in a study of blood T cell repertoires in COVID-19. Clones were read by immunoSEQ multiplex PCR, and TCRdb kept only the in-frame ones, dropping some. The data show 240,000 or so clones, with around 84% seen just once and roughly 3.2% held by the top ten. The sample was peripheral blood. The origin of the receptors is a woman in her late teens or twenties with acute or convalescent COVID-19.

The genes are TRBV7-9 and TRBJ1-2, with D possibly being TRBD1 (5 bases). The V gene's germline CDR1 is SEHNR and CDR2 FQNEAQ (reference sequence). Trimming shortened V by 4 bases and J by 7 bases, and 16 bases separated the two germline ends. The CDR3 covers 14 residues. This CDR3 is CASSSHGRVLGYTF. CDR3 nucleotides: TGTGCCAGCAGCTCCCACGGCAGGGTGCTTGGCTACACCTTC.

The chain is built from TRBV3-1 (or the pseudogene TRBV3-2) and TRBJ1-6; D gene uncertain. The germline V gene encodes CDR1 LGHDT and CDR2 YNNKEL (reference sequence). The CDR3 covers 16 residues. V lost 1 base and J lost 0, with 7 bases in between. CDR3 sequence: CASSQVGPSYNSPLHF. For the CDR3, the DNA is TGTGCCAGCAGCCAAGTGGGCCCCTCCTATAATTCACCCCTCCACTTT.

The genes are TRBV4-3 and TRBJ1-2; 8 nucleotides align to TRBD1. CDR1 is LGHNA, CDR2 YSLEER, per germline. J gave up 5 bases and V 0 bases, and 17 bases lay outside the gene matches. The CDR3 is 19 amino acids. The CDR3 protein is CASSQEPTGDPESLYGYTF. CDR3 nucleotides: TGCGCCAGCAGCCAAGAACCGACAGGGGATCCAGAGAGTCTGTATGGCTACACCTTC.

This sequence joins TRBV28 and TRBJ1-2; D ambiguous. CDR3 length: 14 residues. Germline assignment: CDR1 MDHEN and CDR2 SYDVKM. V lost 1 base and J 2 bases, leaving 8 bases between the germline ends. The CDR3 nucleotides are TGTGCCAGCAGTTTATATCGGGGAAACTATGGCTACACCTTC. Protein: CASSLYRGNYGYTF.

J is TRBJ2-7 and V is TRBV18; tentatively, D is TRBD1 (5 bases). The CDR3 has 16 amino acids. The germline gives CDR1 KGHSH, CDR2 LQKENI. Trimming took off 4 bases at V and 6 bases at J, with 22 bases between the two ends. The CDR3, as DNA: TGTGCCAGCTCACAAACGACAGTTGAAAAGGCGCGCGAGCAGTACTTC. Its protein is CASSQTTVEKAREQYF.

The chain recombines TRBV4-3 with TRBJ2-7, with D perhaps matching TRBD2 (6 bases). This CDR3 is built from 15 residues. V lost 0 bases to trimming and J lost 5 bases, with 14 bases between them. CDR1 is LGHNA and CDR2 is YSLEER in the germline V gene. CDR3 protein: CASSQDFGTDDEQYF. Written as DNA, the CDR3 is TGCGCCAGCAGCCAAGATTTTGGGACTGATGACGAGCAGTACTTC.

The chain recombines TRBV5-4 with TRBJ2-7; 10 positions match TRBD1. J lost 3 bases, V lost 5 bases, and 8 bases had no gene match. The CDR3 loop spans 15 amino acids. CDR1 is SGHNT, CDR2 YYREEE, per germline (reference sequence). This CDR3 is CASRGTGDLYYEQYF. In DNA, the CDR3 is TGTGCCAGCAGAGGGACAGGGGATCTCTACTACGAGCAGTACTTC. The full variable domain, its missing parts supplied by reference TRBV5-4 and TRBJ2-7, is ETGVTQSPTHLIKTRGQQVTLRCSSQSGHNTVSWYQQALGQGPQFIFQYYREEENGRGNFPPRFSGLQFPNYSSELNVNALELDDSALYLCASRGTGDLYYEQYFGPGTRLTVT.

CDR3 bases: TGTGCCAGCAGCTTACTACCCCCCGCGACTAGCACTGAAGCTTTCTTT. It is translated as CASSLLPPATSTEAFF. The chain combines TRBV7-2 with TRBJ1-1, with D hard to call. From germline, CDR1 is SGHTA and CDR2 FQGNSA. There are 16 residues in the CDR3. The V end lost 2 bases, the J end lost 4 bases, and 17 bases lay between the germline ends. The entire variable domain, with the rest obtained from reference TRBV7-2 and TRBJ1-1, is as follows: GAGVSQSPSNKVTEKGKDVELRCDPISGHTALYWYRQSLGQGLEFLIYFQGNSAPDKSGLPSDRFSAERTGGSVSTLTIQRTQQEDSAVYLCASSLLPPATSTEAFFGQGTRLTVV.

This clone has only one observation. The chain uses TRBV5-5 and TRBJ1-2; D is perhaps TRBD1 (6 bases). The CDR3 consists of 14 residues. V lost 3 bases to trimming and J lost 8 bases, with 17 bases between them. Per the germline V gene, CDR1 is SGHKS and CDR2 is YYEKEE (reference sequence). DNA for the CDR3: TGTGCCAGCAGCTGGGGCGGGGGGGCCCGAGGCTACACCTTC. Protein product: CASSWGGGARGYTF.

This clone was recorded once. This CDR3 is CASSLGGTSGAQETQYF. Here the CDR3 DNA reads TGCGCCAGCAGCTTGGGCGGTACTAGCGGGGCTCAAGAGACCCAGTACTTC. The V gene is TRBV5-1, the J gene TRBJ2-5, with 10 bases aligning to TRBD2. CDR1 is SGHRS and CDR2 is YFSETQ in the germline V gene. The CDR3 has 17 residues. Trimming at V came to 0 bases and at J to 2 bases, leaving 7 bases not matched to a gene.

The gene calls are TRBV7-9 and TRBJ2-3; 8 bases align to TRBD2. The CDR3 length is 17 residues. V gave up 5 bases and J gave up 4 bases; unmatched junction bases: 14. CDR1 and CDR2 from the germline V gene are SEHNR and FQNEAQ (reference sequence). CDR3 bases: TGTGCCAGCAGCACCAAACGAGGGGTAGCGGGACCAGATACGCAGTATTTT. Amino acid sequence: CASSTKRGVAGPDTQYF.

The chain joins TRBV18 to TRBJ2-1; D may be TRBD2 (5 bases). The germline V and J ends were trimmed by 2 bases and 10 bases, with 15 bases remaining between them. Germline CDR1 reads KGHSH; CDR2 reads LQKENI. This CDR3 has 14 amino acids. The CDR3 coding sequence is TGTGCCAGCTCACCAGGGTATAGCGTTAACGAGCAGTTCTTC. This codes for CASSPGYSVNEQFF.

The chain links TRBV7-2 to TRBJ2-5; 7 nucleotides align to TRBD2. Germline assignment: CDR1 SGHTA and CDR2 FQGNSA. The J segment lost 5 bases and the V segment lost 2 bases, leaving 11 bases of the junction unmatched. The CDR3 totals 16 residues. CDR3 in DNA: TGTGCCAGCAGCTTACTCGGCAGCGGGAACGCTGAGACCCAGTACTTC. This encodes CASSLLGSGNAETQYF.

This clone was seen a single time. J is TRBJ1-6 and V is TRBV5-5; 9 bases match TRBD1. This CDR3 contains 16 residues. Germline loops: CDR1 SGHKS, CDR2 YYEKEE (reference sequence). V dropped 4 bases and J dropped 2; count of bases not matched to a gene: 4. CDR3: CASSVTGGAYNSPLHF. The DNA of the CDR3 is TGTGCCAGCAGCGTGACAGGGGGAGCCTATAATTCACCCCTCCACTTT.

The genes are TRBV2 and TRBJ2-1; 10 bases are shared with TRBD2. Germline assignment: CDR1 SNHLY and CDR2 FYNNEI. V was pared by 7 bases and J by 5 bases, with 20 bases of the junction left unmatched. The length of the CDR3 is 19 residues. The CDR3: CASTPPPGLAGVFNNEQFF. The CDR3 DNA follows: TGTGCCAGCACCCCACCCCCGGGGCTAGCGGGAGTCTTTAACAATGAGCAGTTCTTC.

The chain has TRBV24-1 and TRBJ2-3; 8 positions agree with TRBD1. V gave up 4 bases and J gave up 2 bases; unmatched junction bases: 7. CDR3 length equals 16 residues. CDR1 is KGHDR, CDR2 SFDVKD, per germline. DNA of the CDR3: TGTGCCACCAGTGACCGACAGGGGTGGGCCACAGATACGCAGTATTTT. This sequence encodes CATSDRQGWATDTQYF.

The chain carries TRBV12-3 or TRBV12-4 and TRBJ1-2; D uncertain. The CDR3 runs to 13 residues. The V and J ends lost 6 bases and 2 bases respectively, with 10 bases between them. CDR3 nucleotides: TGTGCCAGCAGACCCCGGGAGAACTATGGCTACACCTTC. It encodes CASRPRENYGYTF.

This sequence joins TRBV6-5 and TRBJ1-1; D is unclear. Germline CDR1 reads MNHEY; CDR2 reads SVGAGI. Trimming left V 7 bases short and J 0 bases short, with 9 bases between. The CDR3 sequence is 13 residues long. DNA for the CDR3: TGTGCCAGCACCCTCCAGGTGAACACTGAAGCTTTCTTT. This encodes CASTLQVNTEAFF.

This chain connects TRBV4-3 to TRBJ2-7; 9 bases align to TRBD1. The CDR3 extends over 15 amino acids. Germline values: CDR1 LGHNA, CDR2 YSLEER. V lost 4 bases and J lost 1; bases outside the gene matches: 5. The CDR3 DNA is TGCGCCAGCAGCCTAGACAGGGGGTTGTCCTACGAGCAGTACTTC. This translates into CASSLDRGLSYEQYF.

The chain couples TRBV11-3 to TRBJ2-1, with D maybe TRBD2 (6 bases). Trimming shortened V by 6 bases and J by 7 bases, and 16 bases separated the two germline ends. The germline CDR1 and CDR2 sequences are SGHNT and YENEEA. CDR3 length: 14 residues. The chain's CDR3 is CASSRGLAKNEQFF. Written as DNA, the CDR3 is TGTGCCAGCAGTCGGGGCCTAGCGAAAAATGAGCAGTTCTTC.

The gene calls are TRBV2 and TRBJ2-7, with TRBD1 matching 10 bases. The CDR3 contains 16 residues. With V trimmed by 3 bases and J by 5 bases, 10 bases remained unmatched. Germline V gives CDR1 SNHLY, CDR2 FYNNEI. The CDR3 is CASSDPGQGSKNEQYF. DNA for the CDR3: TGTGCCAGCAGTGACCCGGGACAGGGGAGTAAAAACGAGCAGTACTTC.

The chain has TRBV4-3 and TRBJ1-1; D gene ambiguous. Germline lookup yields CDR1 LGHNA and CDR2 YSLEER. The CDR3 consists of 15 residues. Trimming removed 0 bases from V and 6 bases from J, with 14 bases in between. This CDR3 is CASSQDYGVSAEAFF. The CDR3 region has the DNA TGCGCCAGCAGCCAAGATTATGGAGTTTCGGCTGAAGCTTTCTTT.

This clone was seen a single time. This chain joins TRBV29-1 and TRBJ2-7; 7 bases align to TRBD1. Germline assignment: CDR1 SQVTM and CDR2 ANQGSEA. With V trimmed by 7 bases and J by 4 bases, 4 bases remained unmatched. The CDR3 is 11 amino acids. This CDR3 reads CSAHRGYEQYF. DNA of the CDR3: TGCAGCGCTCACAGGGGATACGAGCAGTACTTC.

V and J are TRBV5-6 and TRBJ1-1; weak D call: TRBD1 (6 bases). V lost 5 bases and J lost 5, with 19 bases in between. The V gene's germline CDR1 is SGHDT and CDR2 YYEEEE. CDR3 length equals 15 residues. The DNA of the CDR3 is TGTGCCAGCAGTTCACAGGGAGGGGTGGGGACTGAAGCTTTCTTT. Protein product: CASSSQGGVGTEAFF. Together with reference TRBV5-6 and TRBJ1-1, the CDR3 gives the full variable domain: DAGVTQSPTHLIKTRGQQVTLRCSPKSGHDTVSWYQQALGQGPQFIFQYYEEEERQRGNFPDRFSGHQFPNYSSELNVNALLLGDSALYLCASSSQGGVGTEAFFGQGTRLTVV.

The gene calls are TRBV7-2 and TRBJ2-1; no firm D call. V was trimmed by 5 bases and J by 0 bases, leaving 11 bases between them. Germline-derived CDR1 and CDR2 are SGHTA and FQGNSA. The CDR3 length is 15 residues. DNA of the CDR3: TGTGCCAGCAGCAGCCCTCCCCCCTCCTACAATGAGCAGTTCTTC. This sequence encodes CASSSPPPSYNEQFF.

This clone was found once. This chain connects TRBV4-3 to TRBJ2-3; TRBD2 might be the D (5 bases). This CDR3 is built from 13 residues. Germline values: CDR1 LGHNA, CDR2 YSLEER. Trimming shortened V by 5 bases and J by 4 bases, and 10 bases separated the two germline ends. In DNA, the CDR3 is TGCGCCAGCAGCTACGGGATAGCAGATACGCAGTATTTT. Residues: CASSYGIADTQYF.

The rearrangement links TRBV5-5 to TRBJ1-4; 8 bases match TRBD1. This CDR3 is 14 amino acids long. The germline V gene encodes CDR1 SGHKS and CDR2 YYEKEE (reference sequence). The V gene end was trimmed by 3 bases and the J gene end by 5 bases; junction bases not matched to a gene: 3. Written as DNA, the CDR3 is TGTGCCAGCAGCTCAGGGGGCATGAATGAAAAACTGTTTTTT. Translation gives CASSSGGMNEKLFF.

The V call is TRBV5-1, the J call TRBJ1-5; the match to TRBD1 covers 11 bases. There are 16 residues in the CDR3. Germline V gene lookup returns CDR1 SGHRS and CDR2 YFSETQ. J was trimmed by 6 bases and V by 0 bases; bases with no gene match: 5. CDR3 in DNA: TGCGCCAGCAGCTTGGGGACAGGGGGCGCGGGTCAGCCCCAGCATTTT. It codes for CASSLGTGGAGQPQHF. Variable domain in full (rest from reference TRBV5-1 and TRBJ1-5): KAGVTQTPRYLIKTRGQQVTLSCSPISGHRSVSWYQQTPGQGLQFLFEYFSETQRNKGNFPGRFSGRQFSNSRSEMNVSTLELGDSALYLCASSLGTGGAGQPQHFGDGTRLSIL.

Only a few counts were recorded for this clone. The chain combines TRBV5-8 with TRBJ1-5; 7 nucleotides line up with TRBD1. Germline V gene lookup returns CDR1 SGHTS and CDR2 YDEGEE. V was clipped by 0 bases and J by 2 bases; unmatched bases: 5. This CDR3 spans 16 amino acids. CDR3 amino acids: CASSLGQGVGNQPQHF. In nucleotides, the CDR3 is TGTGCCAGCAGCTTGGGTCAGGGGGTAGGCAATCAGCCCCAGCATTTT.